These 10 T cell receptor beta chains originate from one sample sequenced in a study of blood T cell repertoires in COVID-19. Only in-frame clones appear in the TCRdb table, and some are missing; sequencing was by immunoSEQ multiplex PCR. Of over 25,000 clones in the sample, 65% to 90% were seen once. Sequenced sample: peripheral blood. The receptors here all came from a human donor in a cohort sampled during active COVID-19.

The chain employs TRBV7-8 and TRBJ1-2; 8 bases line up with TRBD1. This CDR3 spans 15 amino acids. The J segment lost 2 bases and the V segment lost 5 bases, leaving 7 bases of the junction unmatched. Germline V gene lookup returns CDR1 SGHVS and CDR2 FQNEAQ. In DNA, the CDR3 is TGTGCCAGCAGCCCAGACAGGGGCCTAAACTATGGCTACACCTTC. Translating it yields CASSPDRGLNYGYTF.

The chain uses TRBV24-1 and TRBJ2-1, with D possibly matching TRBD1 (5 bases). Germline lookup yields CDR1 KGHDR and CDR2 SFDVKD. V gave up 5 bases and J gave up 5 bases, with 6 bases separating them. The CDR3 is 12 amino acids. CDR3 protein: CATSVRDNEQFF. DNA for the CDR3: TGTGCCACCAGTGTCAGGGACAATGAGCAGTTCTTC.

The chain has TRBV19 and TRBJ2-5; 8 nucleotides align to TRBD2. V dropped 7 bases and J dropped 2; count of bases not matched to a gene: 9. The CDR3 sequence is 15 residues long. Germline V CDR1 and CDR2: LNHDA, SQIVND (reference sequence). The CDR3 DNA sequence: TGTGCCAGTACCCCCGGGGTAGCGGGGCAAGAGACCCAGTACTTC. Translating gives CASTPGVAGQETQYF. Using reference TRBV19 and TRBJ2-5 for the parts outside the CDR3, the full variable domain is DGGITQSPKYLFRKEGQNVTLSCEQNLNHDAMYWYRQDPGQGLRLIYYSQIVNDFQKGDIAEGYSVSREKKESFPLTVTSAQKNPTAFYLCASTPGVAGQETQYFGPGTRLLVL.

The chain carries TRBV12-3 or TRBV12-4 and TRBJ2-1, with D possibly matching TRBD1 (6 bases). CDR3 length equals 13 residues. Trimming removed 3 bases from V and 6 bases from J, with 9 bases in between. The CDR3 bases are TGTGCCAGCAGTTTCAGGGGCAGCAATGAGCAGTTCTTC. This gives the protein CASSFRGSNEQFF.

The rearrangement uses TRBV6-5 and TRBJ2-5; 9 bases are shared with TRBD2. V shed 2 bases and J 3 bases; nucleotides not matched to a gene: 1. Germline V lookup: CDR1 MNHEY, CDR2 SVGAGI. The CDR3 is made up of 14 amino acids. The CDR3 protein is CASSYRLAEETQYF. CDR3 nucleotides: TGTGCCAGCAGTTACCGACTAGCGGAAGAGACCCAGTACTTC.

CDR3: CASGQGFTEAFF. The CDR3 DNA reads as TGTGCCAGTGGACAGGGGTTCACTGAAGCTTTCTTT. This chain uses TRBV19 with TRBJ1-1; 9 nucleotides match TRBD1. Losses at the gene ends were 8 bases for V and 4 bases for J; bases not matched to a gene: 2. The CDR3 consists of 12 residues. Germline V gives CDR1 LNHDA, CDR2 SQIVND (reference sequence).

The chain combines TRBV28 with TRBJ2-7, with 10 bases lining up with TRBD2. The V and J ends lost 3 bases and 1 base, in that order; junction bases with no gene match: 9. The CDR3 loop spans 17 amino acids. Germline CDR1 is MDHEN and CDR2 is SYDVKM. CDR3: CASSFLGLAEHSYEQYF. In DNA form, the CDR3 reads TGTGCCAGCAGTTTCCTTGGACTAGCGGAACATTCCTACGAGCAGTACTTC.

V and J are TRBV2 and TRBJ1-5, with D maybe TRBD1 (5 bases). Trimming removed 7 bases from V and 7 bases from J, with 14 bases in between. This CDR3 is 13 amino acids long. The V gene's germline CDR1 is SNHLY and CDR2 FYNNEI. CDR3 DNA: TGTGCCAGCATTCGGGGGGTAGGACAGCCCCAGCATTTT. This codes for CASIRGVGQPQHF.

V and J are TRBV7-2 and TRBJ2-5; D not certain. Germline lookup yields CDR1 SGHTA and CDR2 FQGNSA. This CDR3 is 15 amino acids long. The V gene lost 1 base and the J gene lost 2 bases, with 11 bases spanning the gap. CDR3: CASSLGAGRQETQYF. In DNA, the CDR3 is TGTGCCAGCAGCTTAGGGGCCGGCAGACAAGAGACCCAGTACTTC.

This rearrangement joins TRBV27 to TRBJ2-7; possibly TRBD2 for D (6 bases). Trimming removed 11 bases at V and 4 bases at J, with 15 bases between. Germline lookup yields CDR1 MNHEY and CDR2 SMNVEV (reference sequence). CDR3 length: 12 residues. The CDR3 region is CAPGDIVYEQYF. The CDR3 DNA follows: TGTGCCCCGGGGGATATTGTTTACGAGCAGTACTTC.